What follows are 13 T cell receptor beta chains derived from one specimen sequenced in a study of long-term antiretroviral therapy in people with HIV. The assay used was immunoSEQ (version v3.0), run at survey level. Sequencing was performed with immunoSEQ multiplex PCR; in TCRdb, only in-frame clones are kept and a portion is missing. The repertoire has some 40,000 clones, about 94% of them found once; the top ten carry 2% to 2.5%. Sample: unsorted PBMCs, taken 9.2 years after starting antiretroviral therapy. The receptors shown here come from a man aged 25-40 years with HIV.

The rearrangement links TRBV6-6 to TRBJ1-6; D uncertain. Trimming took 2 bases from V and 7 from J, leaving 6 bases between them. Germline V gene data show CDR1 as MNHNY and CDR2 as SVGAGI (reference sequence). This CDR3 region has 13 residues. The CDR3 region has the DNA TGTGCCAGCAGTTACGTTATCAATTCACCCCTCCACTTT. It encodes CASSYVINSPLHF.

The chain uses TRBV5-4 and TRBJ1-3, with 7 bases lining up with TRBD1. The CDR3 has 12 amino acids. The V gene's germline CDR1 is SGHNT and CDR2 YYREEE (reference sequence). J lost 9 bases, V lost 0 bases, and 0 bases had no gene match. The CDR3 region is CASSLEGATIYF. CDR3 sequence (DNA): TGTGCCAGCAGCTTGGAGGGGGCCACCATATATTTT.

The chain links TRBV5-6 to TRBJ2-1; D might be TRBD2 (5 bases). The germline CDR1 and CDR2 sequences are SGHDT and YYEEEE. CDR3 length: 15 residues. The V end lost 0 bases, the J end lost 6 bases, and 13 bases lay between the germline ends. In nucleotides, the CDR3 is TGTGCCAGCAGCTTGGTTGGGGAGTCGGTCAATGAGCAGTTCTTC. Residues: CASSLVGESVNEQFF.

This sequence joins TRBV7-3 and TRBJ1-1; TRBD1 aligns across 7 bases. The junction had 5 bases not matched to a gene; V was cut back by 5 bases and J by 2 bases. CDR1 and CDR2 from the germline V gene are SGHTA and FQGTGA. CDR3 length equals 14 residues. CDR3 in DNA: TGTGCCAGCAGCAAGGGACAGAGCAACACTGAAGCTTTCTTT. Its translation is CASSKGQSNTEAFF.

This chain joins TRBV6-1 and TRBJ2-7, with D hard to call. Germline V gives CDR1 MNHNS, CDR2 SASEGT. The CDR3 extends over 14 amino acids. V lost 0 bases and J lost 6, with 12 bases in between. As DNA, the CDR3 is TGTGCCAGCAGTGAAGCGCTTCATCAGACCGAGCAGTACTTC. Protein sequence: CASSEALHQTEQYF.

This clone has just one count. The J gene is TRBJ2-1, the V gene TRBV7-6, with D possibly being TRBD2 (5 bases). Germline CDR1 reads SGHVS; CDR2 reads FNYEAQ. The V end lost 5 bases, the J end lost 2 bases, and 13 bases lay between the germline ends. This CDR3 comprises 15 residues. The CDR3 bases are TGTGCCAGCAGCATGACTACCCTGGCCTACAATGAGCAGTTCTTC. It specifies CASSMTTLAYNEQFF.

This clone was counted a few times. The CDR3 reads CASSSGQGAHYNSPLHF. The CDR3 coding sequence is TGTGCCAGCAGCTCCGGACAGGGGGCTCACTATAATTCACCCCTCCACTTT. The chain has TRBV5-4 and TRBJ1-6, with 11 nucleotides matching TRBD1. The CDR3 is 17 residues long. V lost 3 bases to trimming and J lost 3 bases; unmatched junction nucleotides: 5. The V gene's germline CDR1 is SGHNT and CDR2 YYREEE (reference sequence).

This chain uses TRBV13 with TRBJ1-6; the D is unclear. CDR3 size: 17 residues. Per the germline V gene, CDR1 is PRHDT and CDR2 is FYEKMQ (reference sequence). The V end was cut by 0 bases, the J end by 0 bases, with 9 bases between. The CDR3 DNA follows: TGTGCCAGCAGCTTAGGCCTCCCGAGCTCCTATAATTCACCCCTCCACTTT. As protein: CASSLGLPSSYNSPLHF.

The rearrangement joins TRBV6-5 to TRBJ2-7; 9 bases line up with TRBD1. V lost 6 bases, J lost 2 bases, and 8 bases stayed unmatched. CDR3 size: 15 residues. Germline loops: CDR1 MNHEY, CDR2 SVGAGI. The CDR3 loop is CASRRTDRGTYEQYF. CDR3 DNA: TGTGCCAGCAGGAGAACGGACAGGGGCACCTACGAGCAGTACTTC.

This chain uses TRBV6-6 with TRBJ2-6; D is undetermined. The CDR3 sequence is 15 residues long. V was pared by 0 bases and J by 0 bases, with 3 bases between. From germline, CDR1 is MNHNY and CDR2 SVGAGI (reference sequence). The CDR3 reads CASSYSSSGANVLTF. In DNA, the CDR3 is TGTGCCAGCAGTTACTCGTCCTCTGGGGCCAACGTCCTGACTTTC.

This rearrangement joins TRBV27 to TRBJ2-1; 11 bases fit TRBD2. This CDR3 is 21 amino acids long. Trimming cost V 5 bases and J 0 bases; bases outside gene matches: 18. Germline loops: CDR1 MNHEY, CDR2 SMNVEV (reference sequence). The CDR3 coding sequence is TGTGCCAGCAGTCTAAGATTATTGGTGACTAGCGGGGTCCGCTCCTACAATGAGCAGTTCTTC. Translated, it gives CASSLRLLVTSGVRSYNEQFF.

The rearrangement links TRBV10-3 to TRBJ1-1; 8 bases align to TRBD1. The J segment lost 5 bases and the V segment lost 5 bases, leaving 1 base of the junction unmatched. CDR3 length: 12 amino acids. From germline, CDR1 is ENHRY and CDR2 SYGVKD. In DNA, the CDR3 is TGTGCCATCAGTCGACAGGGGACTGAAGCTTTCTTT. The encoded protein is CAISRQGTEAFF.

The chain combines TRBV6-5 with TRBJ1-5; D call uncertain. The CDR3 is 15 residues long. The V and J ends lost 0 bases and 11 bases respectively, with 17 bases between them. CDR1 is MNHEY, CDR2 SVGAGI, per germline. The CDR3: CASSYSSEPGMAQHF. CDR3 sequence (DNA): TGTGCCAGCAGTTACTCGTCGGAACCGGGGATGGCCCAGCATTTT.